One sample yielded the 3 T cell receptor beta chains listed below, sequenced in a study of cytomegalovirus exposure and HLA in healthy donors. The PCR had 60 Vbeta and 13 Jbeta primers. TCRdb's copy holds only in-frame clones and misses some; the assay was immunoSEQ multiplex PCR. The sample consists of about 120,000 clones, approximately 80% of them appearing once. The specimen was PBMCs. Source of these receptors: a man in his forties in good health and CMV-seronegative.

V and J are TRBV14 and TRBJ1-1; 7 nucleotides line up with TRBD1. Germline V CDR1 and CDR2: SGHDN, FVKESK. V was clipped by 3 bases and J by 4 bases; unmatched bases: 2. This CDR3 is built from 13 residues. The CDR3, as DNA: TGTGCCAGCAGCCAGCAGGGGGGCACTGAAGCTTTCTTT. Its translation: CASSQQGGTEAFF.

The chain carries TRBV5-4 and TRBJ1-1; 7 bases are shared with TRBD1. The ends lost 0 bases at V and 3 bases at J; junction bases unmatched: 5. CDR3 length: 15 amino acids. Germline assignment: CDR1 SGHNT and CDR2 YYREEE (reference sequence). The CDR3 DNA reads as TGTGCCAGCAGCTTGGCCGGGACAGAATACACTGAAGCTTTCTTT. The encoded protein is CASSLAGTEYTEAFF.

J is TRBJ1-5 and V is TRBV11-3, with D maybe TRBD1 (6 bases). Germline CDR1 reads SGHNT; CDR2 reads YENEEA. The CDR3 consists of 17 residues. V was trimmed by 3 bases and J by 3 bases, leaving 18 bases between them. The CDR3 here is CASSFGPAGAYNQPQHF. The CDR3, as DNA: TGTGCCAGCAGCTTTGGGCCTGCAGGGGCCTACAATCAGCCCCAGCATTTT.